This T cell receptor (beta chain) emerged from a study of breast tumors, draining lymph nodes, adjacent tissues. The lymph nodes were axillary draining lymph nodes from breast cancer patients. In its sample, this clonotype was seen many times. Its target is unknown. One entry per CDR3 protein results from TCRdb running MiXCR on the multiplex PCR reads. The table includes over 250,000 distinct CDR3 sequences, over 25% detected once. Study observations and caveats: That most tumor T cells come from lymph nodes remained unproven. Tumor TCR diversity was below lymph nodes but above nontumor tissue. The data were judged consistent with most tumor T cells coming from lymph node and expanding in tumor.

Trimming took off 2 bases at V and 7 bases at J, with 24 bases between the two ends. This CDR3 has 18 amino acids. Germline V CDR1 and CDR2: SEHNR, FQNEAQ (reference sequence). V and J are TRBV7-9 and TRBJ2-1; possibly TRBD1 for D (6 bases). The TCR sequence derives from a female donor with breast cancer. Some clones in this sample may be carry-over from other donors' samples. The source material was axillary lymph node tissue. The CDR3 coding sequence is TGTGCCAGCAGCTTATGGAAGGGTAGGGGGAGTTTTCAAAATGAGCAGTTCTTC. Protein product: CASSLWKGRGSFQNEQFF.